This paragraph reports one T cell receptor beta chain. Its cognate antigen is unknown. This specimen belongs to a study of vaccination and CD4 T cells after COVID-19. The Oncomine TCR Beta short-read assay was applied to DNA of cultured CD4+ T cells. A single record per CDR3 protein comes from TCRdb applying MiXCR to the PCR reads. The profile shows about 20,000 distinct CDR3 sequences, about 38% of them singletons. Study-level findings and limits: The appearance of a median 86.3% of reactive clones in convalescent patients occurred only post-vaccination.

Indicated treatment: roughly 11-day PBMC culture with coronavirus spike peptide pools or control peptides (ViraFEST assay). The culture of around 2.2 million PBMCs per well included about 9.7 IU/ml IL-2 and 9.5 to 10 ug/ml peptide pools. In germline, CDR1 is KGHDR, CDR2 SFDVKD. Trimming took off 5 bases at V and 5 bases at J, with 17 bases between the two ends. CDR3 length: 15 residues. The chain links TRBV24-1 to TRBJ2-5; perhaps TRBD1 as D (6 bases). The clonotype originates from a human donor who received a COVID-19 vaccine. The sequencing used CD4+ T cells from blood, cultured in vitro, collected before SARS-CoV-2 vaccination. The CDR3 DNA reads TGTGCCACCAGTGTTGGGACAACCTCCCGGGAGACCCAGTACTTC. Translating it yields CATSVGTTSRETQYF.